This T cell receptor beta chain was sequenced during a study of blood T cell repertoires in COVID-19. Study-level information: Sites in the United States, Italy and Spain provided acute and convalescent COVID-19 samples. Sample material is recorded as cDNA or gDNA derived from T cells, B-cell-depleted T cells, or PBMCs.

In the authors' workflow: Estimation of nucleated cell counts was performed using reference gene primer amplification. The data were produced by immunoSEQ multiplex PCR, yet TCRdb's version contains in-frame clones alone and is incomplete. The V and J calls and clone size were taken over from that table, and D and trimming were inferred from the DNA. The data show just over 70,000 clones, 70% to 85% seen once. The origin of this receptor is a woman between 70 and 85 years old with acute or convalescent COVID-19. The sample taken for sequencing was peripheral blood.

This CDR3 reads CASSRSTGAPNEKLFF. As DNA, the CDR3 is TGTGCCAGCAGCCGTTCGACAGGGGCCCCTAATGAAAAACTGTTTTTT. This chain joins TRBV11-1 and TRBJ1-4, with 8 nucleotides matching TRBD1. The CDR3 contains 16 residues. V lost 5 bases, J lost 3 bases, and 8 bases stayed unmatched. In germline, CDR1 is SGHAT, CDR2 FQDESV (reference sequence).